The 32 T cell receptor beta chains presented below share a single source sample, sequenced in a study of a mutant IDH1 vaccine in newly diagnosed glioma (dated by TCRdb to 2020 to 2023). These TCRs' antigens remain unknown. Libraries came from the immunoSEQ multiplex PCR assay. Held by TCRdb, this immuneACCESS table contains in-frame sequences only and omits some clones. Under half of the omission traces to an unresolved V gene where checked; the cause of the rest is unknown. The sample has roughly 50,000 clones on record, roughly 81% of them singletons. The top ten hold roughly 8.4% of the sample. The time point label corresponds to: week 23, last vaccination. Each vaccine dose, consisting of 300 ug of a 20-mer mutant IDH1 peptide in Montanide, was administered subcutaneously with topical imiquimod. The starting material was PBMCs, obtained from a glioma patient whose treatment included an IDH1 peptide vaccine. These receptors were obtained from a woman in her 40s with glioma. Some clones in this sample may be carry-over from other donors' samples.

The genes are TRBV19 and TRBJ1-1, with D possibly TRBD1 on 5 matching bases. Germline CDR1 and CDR2: LNHDA and SQIVND (reference sequence). Trimming removed 7 bases from V and 0 bases from J, with 9 bases in between. The CDR3 runs 13 residues. CDR3 coding DNA: TGTGCCAGTAACCGAGGGGTGAACACTGAAGCTTTCTTT. It codes for CASNRGVNTEAFF. Based on the CDR3 plus reference TRBV19 and TRBJ1-1, the full variable domain is DGGITQSPKYLFRKEGQNVTLSCEQNLNHDAMYWYRQDPGQGLRLIYYSQIVNDFQKGDIAEGYSVSREKKESFPLTVTSAQKNPTAFYLCASNRGVNTEAFFGQGTRLTVV.

The gene calls are TRBV6-6 and TRBJ1-1; TRBD1 is a possible D gene (5 bases). Trimming took 2 bases from V and 3 from J, leaving 16 bases between them. Germline V lookup: CDR1 MNHNY, CDR2 SVGAGI (reference sequence). The CDR3 length is 16 residues. The DNA for the CDR3 is TGTGCCAGCAGTTACGGGACGGGGCTGCGGGACACTGAAGCTTTCTTT. Protein: CASSYGTGLRDTEAFF.

CDR3 protein: CASSWGRDSPLHF. CDR3 bases: TGTGCCAGCAGCTGGGGTCGGGATTCACCCCTCCACTTT. The V gene is TRBV2, the J gene TRBJ1-6; no clear D gene. Germline V CDR1 and CDR2: SNHLY, FYNNEI. The CDR3 extends over 13 amino acids. The V end lost 6 bases, the J end lost 8 bases, and 11 bases lay between the germline ends.

This chain joins TRBV12-5 and TRBJ1-1, with a possible D match to TRBD1 (6 bases). V lost 6 bases to trimming and J lost 6 bases, with 17 bases between them. This CDR3 comprises 14 residues. Per the germline V gene, CDR1 is LGHNT and CDR2 is FRNRAP. CDR3 amino acids: CASGYREGSAEAFF. CDR3 nucleotides: TGTGCTAGTGGATACAGGGAGGGGAGTGCTGAAGCTTTCTTT.

The chain employs TRBV30 and TRBJ2-1; the D is unclear. The V and J ends lost 4 bases and 9 bases respectively, with 16 bases between them. The CDR3 is 13 residues long. Germline V gene data show CDR1 as GTSNPN and CDR2 as SVGIG (reference sequence). CDR3 protein: CAWTRTLLSEQFF. The CDR3 DNA reads as TGTGCCTGGACCCGGACCCTCCTCAGTGAGCAGTTCTTC.

V gene TRBV6-5 combines with J gene TRBJ2-7, with TRBD2 as a possible D gene (5 bases). This CDR3 is built from 13 residues. The germline gives CDR1 MNHEY, CDR2 SVGAGI. Trimming shortened V by 5 bases and J by 7 bases, and 15 bases separated the two germline ends. Written as DNA, the CDR3 is TGTGCCAGCAGTCAGAGGGATCTGGGGGAGCAGTACTTC. As protein: CASSQRDLGEQYF.

The rearrangement uses TRBV2 and TRBJ2-5; TRBD2 agrees at 8 bases. The CDR3 covers 13 residues. V dropped 11 bases and J dropped 6; count of bases not matched to a gene: 11. The V gene's germline CDR1 is SNHLY and CDR2 FYNNEI. In DNA, the CDR3 is TGTGCCGTCGGTACCGGGACTAGTAAGACCCAGTACTTC. Translated, it gives CAVGTGTSKTQYF.

The chain is built from TRBV5-1 and TRBJ1-1; a weak D match, TRBD1 (5 bases). Per the germline V gene, CDR1 is SGHRS and CDR2 is YFSETQ. The V end was cut by 4 bases, the J end by 0 bases, with 19 bases between. This CDR3 contains 17 residues. CDR3 region: CASSLRQTPTMNTEAFF. The CDR3 nucleotides read TGCGCCAGCAGCCTCCGACAGACTCCGACCATGAACACTGAAGCTTTCTTT. Supplemented by reference TRBV5-1 and TRBJ1-1, the full variable domain reads KAGVTQTPRYLIKTRGQQVTLSCSPISGHRSVSWYQQTPGQGLQFLFEYFSETQRNKGNFPGRFSGRQFSNSRSEMNVSTLELGDSALYLCASSLRQTPTMNTEAFFGQGTRLTVV.

The J gene is TRBJ1-2, the V gene TRBV29-1, with D uncertain. Germline CDR1 is SQVTM and CDR2 is ANQGSEA. V lost 6 bases and J 4 bases, leaving 12 bases between the germline ends. The CDR3 has 12 amino acids. CDR3 residues: CSVTAPGYGYTF. The CDR3 coding sequence is TGCAGCGTGACGGCGCCGGGCTATGGCTACACCTTC.

By share, this clone counts as medium-sized (0.01 to 0.1%). The rearrangement joins TRBV11-2 to TRBJ2-2; D remains ambiguous. The length of the CDR3 is 14 residues. Trimming left V 1 base short and J 4 bases short, with 7 bases between. CDR1 is SGHAT and CDR2 is FQNNGV in the germline V gene. Written as DNA, the CDR3 is TGTGCCAGCAGCTTAGGGTGGGGCACCGGGGAGCTGTTTTTT. Translation: CASSLGWGTGELFF.

A single count supports this clone. V usage is TRBV7-8 and J usage is TRBJ2-2; D ambiguous. CDR3 size: 18 residues. In germline, CDR1 is SGHVS, CDR2 FQNEAQ. V was shortened by 7 bases and J by 2 bases, with 23 bases between the two germline ends. Here the CDR3 reads CASTSPRDRARNTGELFF. CDR3 nucleotides: TGTGCCAGCACCTCCCCAAGGGATAGGGCAAGAAACACCGGGGAGCTGTTTTTT.

The J gene is TRBJ1-3, the V gene TRBV7-9; TRBD1 aligns across 8 bases. V was pared by 5 bases and J by 2 bases, with 5 bases of the junction left unmatched. Germline lookup yields CDR1 SEHNR and CDR2 FQNEAQ (reference sequence). The CDR3 is 15 residues long. The CDR3 DNA sequence: TGTGCCAGCAGCCTACAGACAGGGGCTGGAAACACCATATATTTT. Residues: CASSLQTGAGNTIYF.

This rearrangement joins TRBV19 to TRBJ2-2; 9 positions agree with TRBD1. The CDR3 is 13 residues long. The V gene end was trimmed by 8 bases and the J gene end by 5 bases; junction bases not matched to a gene: 3. The V gene's germline CDR1 is LNHDA and CDR2 SQIVND (reference sequence). The CDR3 protein is CASRTGVTGELFF. The CDR3 DNA reads TGTGCCAGTCGGACAGGGGTAACCGGGGAGCTGTTTTTT.

This clone was observed once. The chain uses TRBV9 and TRBJ1-2; D uncertain. The CDR3 contains 12 residues. Trimming took off 6 bases at V and 8 bases at J, with 14 bases between the two ends. Germline V gene data show CDR1 as SGDLS and CDR2 as YYNGEE. Here the CDR3 reads CASIPQRRGYTF. The CDR3 region has the DNA TGTGCCAGCATCCCCCAGAGGCGGGGCTACACCTTC.

This chain links TRBV6-4 with TRBJ2-5, with D perhaps matching TRBD1 (5 bases). Germline CDR1 is MRHNA and CDR2 is SNTAGT. V lost 3 bases and J lost 5, with 22 bases in between. CDR3 length: 17 residues. The CDR3 spells CASSEDDSLTVWETQYF. CDR3 DNA sequence: TGTGCCAGCAGTGAAGATGACAGCCTAACCGTCTGGGAGACCCAGTACTTC.

Here the CDR3 DNA reads TGTGCCATCAGTGCACAACAGGCCACGAACACTGAAGCTTTCTTT. It yields the protein CAISAQQATNTEAFF. The V call is TRBV10-3, the J call TRBJ1-1, with D perhaps TRBD1 (5 bases). Germline lookup yields CDR1 ENHRY and CDR2 SYGVKD. Deletions cut 4 bases from V and 1 base from J, with 13 bases between. The CDR3 totals 15 residues.

The chain employs TRBV11-1 and TRBJ2-5; D not resolved. V was cut by 1 base and J by 4 bases, with 10 bases left in between. Germline values: CDR1 SGHAT, CDR2 FQDESV (reference sequence). The CDR3 has 14 amino acids. The CDR3 reads CASSLVQARETQYF. DNA of the CDR3: TGTGCCAGCAGCTTAGTACAAGCTCGAGAGACCCAGTACTTC.

V usage is TRBV5-1 and J usage is TRBJ1-5; D is undetermined. V lost 0 bases and J 0 bases, leaving 7 bases between the germline ends. The CDR3 spans 15 residues. The germline CDR1 and CDR2 sequences are SGHRS and YFSETQ. The CDR3: CASSLEADSNQPQHF. The CDR3 DNA follows: TGCGCCAGCAGCTTGGAGGCAGATAGCAATCAGCCCCAGCATTTT.

In this sample, this clone turned up a few times. The chain combines TRBV25-1 with TRBJ1-2; D possibly corresponds to TRBD1 (6 bases). Per the germline V gene, CDR1 is MGHDK and CDR2 is SYGVNS. The germline V and J ends were trimmed by 5 bases and 3 bases, with 10 bases remaining between them. The CDR3 runs 13 residues. The CDR3 DNA reads TGTGCCAGCAGTCCTGCAGGGGACTATGGCTACACCTTC. Translated, it gives CASSPAGDYGYTF.

The CDR3 region has the DNA TGTGCCTGGAGTGTGGCAGGGACGACGAATCAGCCCCAGCATTTT. This gives the protein CAWSVAGTTNQPQHF. The V and J genes are TRBV30 and TRBJ1-5; possible D gene TRBD1, 5 bases. The V end lost 0 bases, the J end lost 4 bases, and 13 bases lay between the germline ends. CDR1 is GTSNPN and CDR2 is SVGIG in the germline V gene (reference sequence). This CDR3 contains 15 residues.

The chain uses TRBV4-2 and TRBJ2-7; tentative D call: TRBD2 (7 bases). Germline V gene sequence: CDR1 LGHNA, CDR2 YNFKEQ. V shed 0 bases and J shed 2 bases, with 11 bases lying between them. The length of the CDR3 is 15 residues. The CDR3 DNA reads TGTGCCAGCAGCCAAGACGGCGGGGGCCCCTACGAGCAGTACTTC. This codes for CASSQDGGGPYEQYF.

This sequence joins TRBV30 and TRBJ2-3; 7 bases align to TRBD2. Trimming removed 7 bases from V and 6 bases from J; junction bases left unmatched: 1. CDR1 and CDR2 (germline): GTSNPN, SVGIG (reference sequence). The CDR3 runs to 10 residues. The CDR3 region has the DNA TGTGCCTTGGGGGGGGATACGCAGTATTTT. It translates to CALGGDTQYF.

The V and J genes are TRBV19 and TRBJ2-1, with D perhaps TRBD2 (6 bases). The germline V gene has CDR1 LNHDA and CDR2 SQIVND (reference sequence). This CDR3 contains 15 residues. Trimming cost V 3 bases and J 4 bases, with 13 bases left between them. The CDR3 sequence: CASSIDGGNYNEQFF. The CDR3 bases are TGTGCCAGTAGTATTGACGGGGGTAATTACAATGAGCAGTTCTTC. The full variable domain, its missing parts supplied by reference TRBV19 and TRBJ2-1, is DGGITQSPKYLFRKEGQNVTLSCEQNLNHDAMYWYRQDPGQGLRLIYYSQIVNDFQKGDIAEGYSVSREKKESFPLTVTSAQKNPTAFYLCASSIDGGNYNEQFFGPGTRLTVL.

V usage is TRBV27 and J usage is TRBJ2-5, with D unresolved. Trimming took off 2 bases at V and 5 bases at J, with 6 bases between the two ends. Germline CDR1 is MNHEY and CDR2 is SMNVEV (reference sequence). The CDR3 sequence is 12 residues long. CDR3 protein: CASSLLWETQYF. The CDR3 DNA reads TGTGCCAGCAGTTTACTCTGGGAGACCCAGTACTTC.

This sequence joins TRBV9 and TRBJ1-3; TRBD1 matches at 9 bases. The germline gives CDR1 SGDLS, CDR2 YYNGEE. J was trimmed by 4 bases and V by 1 base; bases with no gene match: 6. The length of the CDR3 is 16 residues. CDR3 residues: CASSVNRGLQGNTIYF. The CDR3 bases are TGTGCCAGCAGCGTAAACAGGGGGCTCCAAGGAAACACCATATATTTT.

The CDR3 DNA follows: TGTGCCAGCAGCCCGGGGACAGGGATAGACTATGGCTACACCTTC. Translation gives CASSPGTGIDYGYTF. The V call is TRBV5-4, the J call TRBJ1-2; 9 bases are a match to TRBD1. CDR3 length equals 15 residues. Per the germline V gene, CDR1 is SGHNT and CDR2 is YYREEE (reference sequence). The junction had 7 bases not matched to a gene; V was cut back by 4 bases and J by 3 bases.

This clone was found once. The chain combines TRBV4-1 with TRBJ1-6, with TRBD1 matching 7 bases. The CDR3 runs 14 residues. Germline-derived CDR1 and CDR2 are MGHRA and YSYEKL. V lost 5 bases to trimming and J lost 8 bases; unmatched junction nucleotides: 6. CDR3 in amino acids: CASSELGQYSPLHF. For the CDR3, the DNA is TGCGCCAGCAGCGAGCTGGGACAGTATTCACCCCTCCACTTT.

V and J are TRBV25-1 and TRBJ2-7, with 8 bases identical to TRBD1. Germline lookup yields CDR1 MGHDK and CDR2 SYGVNS. This CDR3 has 14 residues. V shed 6 bases and J 1 base; nucleotides not matched to a gene: 5. Here the CDR3 reads CASRLTGGSYEQYF. The CDR3 bases are TGTGCCAGCAGACTTACAGGGGGGTCCTACGAGCAGTACTTC.

V usage is TRBV6-1 and J usage is TRBJ1-6; D gene uncertain. With 3 bases removed from V and 0 bases from J, the gap between germline ends came to 12 bases. In germline, CDR1 is MNHNS, CDR2 SASEGT. CDR3 length equals 17 residues. Here the CDR3 reads CASSEGSFSSYNSPLHF. CDR3 nucleotide sequence: TGTGCCAGCAGTGAGGGCAGCTTTAGCTCCTATAATTCACCCCTCCACTTT.

This clone was seen once. The rearrangement uses TRBV4-1 and TRBJ1-3; D unclear. The CDR3 is 15 residues long. Trimming cost V 2 bases and J 0 bases, with 8 bases left between them. Germline CDR1 is MGHRA and CDR2 is YSYEKL. Here the CDR3 reads CASSQTGISGNTIYF. CDR3 nucleotides: TGCGCCAGCAGCCAAACCGGTATCTCTGGAAACACCATATATTTT.

This clone was recorded a few times. The chain combines TRBV7-2 with TRBJ2-7; no definite D call. This CDR3 has 13 residues. Trimming took 2 bases from V and 7 from J, leaving 12 bases between them. Germline CDR1 is SGHTA and CDR2 is FQGNSA. For the CDR3, the DNA is TGTGCCAGCAGCTTAAACCTTCCAGGAGAGCAGTACTTC. Protein product: CASSLNLPGEQYF. Combining the CDR3 with reference TRBV7-2 and TRBJ2-7 gives the whole variable domain GAGVSQSPSNKVTEKGKDVELRCDPISGHTALYWYRQSLGQGLEFLIYFQGNSAPDKSGLPSDRFSAERTGGSVSTLTIQRTQQEDSAVYLCASSLNLPGEQYFGPGTRLTVT.

This clone was counted only a few times. The V and J genes are TRBV7-2 and TRBJ2-5; either TRBD1 or TRBD2 may supply D (6 bases each). The CDR3 sequence is 17 residues long. Germline values: CDR1 SGHTA, CDR2 FQGNSA. V lost 1 base and J 4 bases, leaving 19 bases between the germline ends. The CDR3 loop reads CASSLEGWGAVGETQYF. The CDR3 DNA reads as TGTGCCAGCAGCTTAGAAGGTTGGGGGGCCGTAGGAGAGACCCAGTACTTC.